Sequencing of this T cell receptor (beta chain) was carried out in a study of cytomegalovirus exposure and HLA in healthy donors (dated by TCRdb to 2016 to 2017). For context, the study as a whole: In an earlier analysis of 450 to 750 of the donors, 250 to 300 Gb of sequence data and 90 million to 120 million unique TCR beta sequences from 150 million to 200 million T cells were reported. Around 330 gigabases of sequencing data and around 80 million unique TCR sequences made up an early release that covered about 640 HLA-typed donors. The genetic ancestry cluster associated with self-reported Caucasian donors included about 81% of the 398 genotyped donors. The study aimed to test whether signatures of past pathogen exposure could be identified by cataloging public T cell receptors. The study used immunosequencing to profile the T cell repertoires of about 670 subjects and linked those repertoires to cytomegalovirus serostatus. Besides the first cohort of roughly 640 subjects, a separate validation cohort made up of roughly 120 different subjects was used. To predict cytomegalovirus infection status, the study combined high-throughput TCR immunosequencing, statistical association of individual TCRs with disease status, and machine learning. A later analysis re-analyzed previously published TCR beta repertoires from 650 to 800 donors and added high-resolution HLA genotyping to study TCR occurrence patterns. Rather than using new phenotypic data, the later analysis identified candidate immune exposures from TCR beta sequences and from how often those sequences occurred across donors. To decide whether each TCR beta V gene segment behaved as functional or pseudogenic, an earlier analysis of some 580 of the donors relied on high-throughput TCR beta sequencing. Donor age, sex, ethnicity and CMV serostatus were compiled alongside the repertoire data. In a later genetic analysis, genome-wide SNP genotypes for about three fifths of the roughly 670 donors were used, and that subset was treated as a discovery cohort. Every discovery cohort repertoire had been produced on one sequencing platform. Both class I and class II loci were covered by HLA typing, at four-digit resolution. Typing coverage varied by locus: roughly 620-640 donors for A, B, C, DRB1 and DQB1; roughly 500 for DQA1; around 610 for DPA1; some 470 for DPB1. Because of strong linkage in the cohort, roughly five DR-DQ haplotypes were treated as single units for association and clustering. Among some 400 genotyped donors of the cohort, an average of roughly 230,000 unique TCR beta nucleotide sequences was sequenced per donor, of which approximately 19% were non-productive.

The trim is 2 bases for V and 12 bases for J, with a gap of 23 bases between the germline ends. From its cysteine to its phenylalanine, the CDR3 spans 15 amino acids. CDR3 DNA only is kept here, 45 bases in frame from base 1. The germline V gene sets CDR1 to MNHEY and CDR2 to SVGAGI. Overall study results and their limits: The cohort was sequenced for TCR beta chains only, and without alpha or paired-chain data the features that could be detected were limited. Assigning TCR associations to individual alleles was difficult when HLA alleles, especially DR and DQ, strongly co-occurred. Correlated functional status among segregating V segments might reflect linkage disequilibrium, but an unknown experimental factor could not be ruled out. In a later analysis, HLA-associated TCR beta chains showed more clonal expansion and lower generation probabilities than non-associated chains that were equally common. HLA typing was unavailable for some donors at each locus, so association tests used only the typed subset. In a later analysis, most CMV-associated TCR beta chains were found to appear HLA-restricted, with HLA associations seemingly driven largely by CMV exposure. Several of the top co-occurrence clusters appeared to be linked to parvovirus B19, influenza, CMV and Epstein-Barr virus, according to a later analysis. In vitro tests confirmed that a few of the cytomegalovirus-associated TCR beta chains recognize cytomegalovirus antigens. The sequencing pipeline was judged likely to have produced a cluster of highly shared sequence variants as a technical artifact. The study gave a list of under 200 TCR beta chains associated with cytomegalovirus. A later analysis found that TCR association rates varied across HLA loci, with DRB1 alleles showing the most associated TCRs and HLA-C alleles the fewest. It was suggested by the authors that the approach could potentially be generalized to other disease states and immunological phenotypes. Roughly uniform sequencing depth across donors was assumed in presence/absence analyses, although this assumption may not hold. Immune exposure information for the cohort was limited to CMV serostatus. The classifier was reported to diagnose cytomegalovirus status with high specificity and sensitivity in both the original cohort and the validation cohort. In a later genetic analysis, a missense DCLRE1C variant was associated with V-gene and J-gene trimming of TCR beta chains, and the association was replicated in an independent cohort. Broadly in line with IMGT annotations, most TCR beta V segments showed up in productive rearrangements about 87% or about 30% of the time in an earlier analysis of several hundred of the donors. A further reported finding was that TCR beta sequences accurately predicted the HLA-A and HLA-B alleles for most subjects in the first cohort. Some IMGT-functional V segments, including TRBV6-2 and TRBV6-3, could not be distinguished by the 87-base-pair reads and were therefore excluded. Most TCR sequences were observed very rarely across donors, whereas some public TCRs were present in many individuals. A later genetic analysis reported fewer N-insertions in productive TCRs among donors in an Asian-associated ancestry cluster than the roughly 620-donor mean. Specific HLA alleles were associated with 16,951 TCR beta sequences at a false discovery rate of 0.05 in a later analysis. The earlier analysis of fewer than 750 of the donors excluded roughly 17 rarely observed V segments, including chromosome 9 orphons, because counts were too low.

The cohort comprised under 700 healthy bone marrow donors. Cohort members were all nominally healthy when sampled, although unrecorded immune exposures were likely present. The donor tested CMV seronegative, placing the donor among the 350 to 400 seronegative members of the cohort. A peripheral blood sample was provided by each donor, and peripheral blood mononuclear cells were used for TCR beta sequencing. Genomic DNA extraction from the blood cell samples was performed with the Qiagen DNeasy Blood Extraction Kit. The library was generated by the immunoSEQ multiplex PCR assay. For the multiplex PCR, a mixture combining 60 forward primers for TCR Vbeta segments and 13 reverse primers for TCR Jbeta segments was used. Amplification of the CDR3 region of rearranged TCR beta genes was performed with a multiplex PCR assay on genomic DNA. On the Illumina HiSeq System, the amplified TCR beta libraries were sequenced as 87-base-pair reads. Per the authors' processing: In a later analysis, 70 million to 95 million unique TCR beta chains were counted across the 666 repertoires, and approximately 11 million of these chains were shared by at least two donors. Raw reads were error-corrected and collapsed into unique sequences with a nearest-neighbor algorithm that merged closely related sequences to remove PCR and sequencing errors. V, D and J gene segments were assigned by aligning CDR3 sequences to IMGT reference sequences. For a sequence to be retained, a match of at least six nucleotides was required to both a V gene segment and a J gene segment. Rearrangements were called productive when the CDR3 lacked stop codons and stayed in frame with V and J; all others were non-productive. Following IMGT convention, CDR3 was defined as the stretch from the second conserved V-encoded cysteine to the conserved J-encoded phenylalanine. The earlier analysis of about 610 of the donors excluded any sequence lacking an unambiguous match to a single V gene segment. An earlier analysis of fewer than 650 of the donors classified V segments as functional when productive rearrangements were above 56.7% and as segregating when the standard deviation between donors was above 5%. A statistical classification framework was developed to diagnose cytomegalovirus status using the catalog of TCR beta chain sequences. In a later analysis, TCR nucleotide sequences were compared against IMGT/GENE-DB human TR gene sequences so that V and J genes could be assigned. In a later analysis, CDR3 sequences and most-parsimonious VDJ recombination scenarios were assigned using the TCRdist pipeline. A later analysis defined each TCR beta chain by its CDR3 amino acid sequence plus V-gene family, and excluded reads lacking a unique V-gene family. In a later analysis, approximately 590 highly shared, low-generation-probability nucleotide sequences were removed to address suspected cross-contamination and a sequencing artifact. A later analysis calculated a clonal expansion index for each public chain from normalized within-repertoire ranks of inferred template counts. Generation probabilities in a later analysis came from a VDJ recombination model fitted to out-of-frame rearrangements, and those results were checked against IGoR. In a later analysis, hypergeometric tests were used to score TCR-TCR, TCR-HLA and TCR-CMV co-occurrence, with a repertoire-size bias correction applied to TCR pairs. In a later analysis, false discovery rates were estimated by permuting HLA or CMV assignments 20 times. In a later analysis, co-occurring TCRs were grouped with DBSCAN, and TCRdist sequence similarity was added when clustering was performed within HLA-allele-positive subsets. For co-occurrence clustering, repertoires with fewer than 30,000 or more than 120,000 public chains were excluded, along with roughly 5 repertoires with anomalous nucleotide sharing. The table was pulled from immuneACCESS by TCRdb, which kept in-frame rearrangements only. Such tables lose some clones; where checked, under half of the loss comes from unresolved V genes, and the rest has no known cause. The V and J calls and clone size come from that table; D and trimming were worked out from the DNA. Present in this sample are hundreds of thousands of clones, roughly 90% of which were seen just once. Of the sample, 2% to 3% is held by the ten largest clones.

The sample holds one count of this clone. Its antigen remains undetermined. It has no much larger one-base neighbor in the sample; base qualities were not kept. This sequence was found in a woman aged 18-29 years in good health and CMV-seronegative. Recombination connected TRBV6-5 to TRBJ2-7; a tentative D match to TRBD2 spans 6 bases. The sample taken for sequencing was PBMCs. Read as DNA, the sequence is TGTGCCAGCAGTTACGGGGGACTGTCTGGAGGGACCTGGTACTTC. It is translated as CASSYGGLSGGTWYF.